The next 2 T cell receptor beta chains were all read from a single sample in a study of PD-L1 blockade in urothelial cancer. Indicated time point: peripheral blood 6 weeks after treatment start. Clones were sequenced by immunoSEQ multiplex PCR, and TCRdb holds only the in-frame ones, with some missing. Of approximately 93,000 clones listed, around four fifths were seen once; the top ten hold about 8.4%. The sequences come from PBMCs, collected around atezolizumab (anti-PD-L1) treatment. The receptors stem from a man between 65 and 85 years old with urothelial cancer.

This chain joins TRBV15 and TRBJ2-2, with no clear D. Per germline, CDR1 LNHNV and CDR2 YYDKDF (reference sequence). CDR3 size: 16 residues. Trimming cost V 0 bases and J 0 bases, with 8 bases left between them. CDR3 sequence: CATSRDPGTNTGELFF. For the CDR3, the DNA is TGTGCCACCAGCAGAGATCCGGGTACGAACACCGGGGAGCTGTTTTTT.

A few counts support this clone. The chain links TRBV4-1 to TRBJ2-3, with 7 bases fitting TRBD1. This CDR3 comprises 17 residues. Germline values: CDR1 MGHRA, CDR2 YSYEKL. V lost 4 bases and J lost 2; bases outside the gene matches: 12. CDR3 loop: CASSPKGGPRSTDTQYF. CDR3 DNA sequence: TGCGCCAGCAGCCCCAAAGGGGGCCCCAGATCCACAGATACGCAGTATTTT.